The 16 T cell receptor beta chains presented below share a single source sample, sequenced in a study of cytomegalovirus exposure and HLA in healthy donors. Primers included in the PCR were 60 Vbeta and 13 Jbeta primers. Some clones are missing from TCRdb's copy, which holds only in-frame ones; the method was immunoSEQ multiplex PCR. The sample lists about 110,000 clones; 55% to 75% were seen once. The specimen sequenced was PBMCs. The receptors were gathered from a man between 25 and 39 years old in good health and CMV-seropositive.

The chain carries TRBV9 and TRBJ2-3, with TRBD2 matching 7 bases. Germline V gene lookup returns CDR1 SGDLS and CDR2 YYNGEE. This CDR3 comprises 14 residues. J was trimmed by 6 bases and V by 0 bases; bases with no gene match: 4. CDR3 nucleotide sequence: TGTGCCAGCAGCGTAGGGGGGGGAAGCGATACGCAGTATTTT. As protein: CASSVGGGSDTQYF.

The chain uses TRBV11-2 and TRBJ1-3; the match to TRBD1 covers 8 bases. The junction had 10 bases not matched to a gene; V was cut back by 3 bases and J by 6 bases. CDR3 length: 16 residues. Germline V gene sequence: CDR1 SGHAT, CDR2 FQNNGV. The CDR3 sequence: CASSFPRGLGENTIYF. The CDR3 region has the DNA TGTGCCAGCAGCTTCCCCAGGGGGCTCGGTGAAAACACCATATATTTT.

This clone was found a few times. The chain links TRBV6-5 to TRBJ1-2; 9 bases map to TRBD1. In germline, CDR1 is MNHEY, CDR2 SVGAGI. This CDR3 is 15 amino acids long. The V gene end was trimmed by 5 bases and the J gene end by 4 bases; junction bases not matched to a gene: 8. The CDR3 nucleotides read TGTGCCAGCAGTGCTCGACAGGGGGAGGGCTATGGCTACACCTTC. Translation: CASSARQGEGYGYTF.

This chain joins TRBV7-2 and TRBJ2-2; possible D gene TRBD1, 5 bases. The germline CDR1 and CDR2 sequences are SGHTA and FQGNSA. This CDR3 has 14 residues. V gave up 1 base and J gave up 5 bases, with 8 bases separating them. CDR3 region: CASSLDRQTGELFF. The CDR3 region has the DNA TGTGCCAGCAGCTTAGACAGGCAGACCGGGGAGCTGTTTTTT.

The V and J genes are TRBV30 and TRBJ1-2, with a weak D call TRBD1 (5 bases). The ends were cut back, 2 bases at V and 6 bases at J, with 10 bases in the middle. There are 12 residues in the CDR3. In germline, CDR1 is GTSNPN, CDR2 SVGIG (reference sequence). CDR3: CAWSPRVDGYTF. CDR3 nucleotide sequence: TGTGCCTGGAGTCCCAGGGTCGATGGCTACACCTTC.

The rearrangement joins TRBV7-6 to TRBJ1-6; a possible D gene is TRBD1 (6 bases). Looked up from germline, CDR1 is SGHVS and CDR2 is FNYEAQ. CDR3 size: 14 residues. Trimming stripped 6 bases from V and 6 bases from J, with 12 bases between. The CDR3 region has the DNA TGTGCCAGCAGTTTGGGACAAATTAATTCACCCCTCCACTTT. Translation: CASSLGQINSPLHF.

In DNA form, the CDR3 reads TGTGCCAGCAACCCCGAATGGGGGCTTAGCACAGATACGCAGTATTTT. This codes for CASNPEWGLSTDTQYF. This sequence joins TRBV27 and TRBJ2-3; possible D gene TRBD1, 6 bases. Trimming stripped 7 bases from V and 0 bases from J, with 17 bases between. This CDR3 has 16 residues. Germline V CDR1 and CDR2: MNHEY, SMNVEV (reference sequence).

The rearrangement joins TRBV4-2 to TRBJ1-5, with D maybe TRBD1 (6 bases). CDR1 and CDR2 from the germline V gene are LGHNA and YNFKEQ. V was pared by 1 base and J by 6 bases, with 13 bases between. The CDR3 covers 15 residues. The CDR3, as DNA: TGTGCCAGCAGCCAAGCCGCGGCAGGGGTTCAGCCCCAGCATTTT. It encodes CASSQAAAGVQPQHF.

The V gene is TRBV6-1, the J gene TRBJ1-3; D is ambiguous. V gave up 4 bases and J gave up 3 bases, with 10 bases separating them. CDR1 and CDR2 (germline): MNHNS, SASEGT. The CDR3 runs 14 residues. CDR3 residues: CASSGGDLGNTIYF. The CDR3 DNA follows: TGTGCCAGCAGTGGAGGTGATCTTGGAAACACCATATATTTT.

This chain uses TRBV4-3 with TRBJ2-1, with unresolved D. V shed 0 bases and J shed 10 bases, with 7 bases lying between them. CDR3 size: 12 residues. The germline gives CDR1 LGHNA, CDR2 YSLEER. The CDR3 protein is CASSQDALEQFF. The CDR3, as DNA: TGCGCCAGCAGCCAAGATGCGCTAGAGCAGTTCTTC.

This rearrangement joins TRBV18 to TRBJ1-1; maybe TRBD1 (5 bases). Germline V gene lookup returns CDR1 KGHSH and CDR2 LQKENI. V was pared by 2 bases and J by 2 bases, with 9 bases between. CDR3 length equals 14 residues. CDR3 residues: CASSPGAINTEAFF. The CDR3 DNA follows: TGTGCCAGCTCACCAGGGGCGATAAACACTGAAGCTTTCTTT.

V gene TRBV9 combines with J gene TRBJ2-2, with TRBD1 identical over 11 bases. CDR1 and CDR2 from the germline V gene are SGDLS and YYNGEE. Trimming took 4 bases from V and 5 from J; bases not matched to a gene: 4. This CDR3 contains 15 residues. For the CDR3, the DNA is TGTGCCAGCAGCTTGGGGACAGGGGGGACCGGGGAGCTGTTTTTT. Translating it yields CASSLGTGGTGELFF. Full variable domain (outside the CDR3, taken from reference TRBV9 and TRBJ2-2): DSGVTQTPKHLITATGQRVTLRCSPRSGDLSVYWYQQSLDQGLQFLIQYYNGEERAKGNILERFSAQQFPDLHSELNLSSLELGDSALYFCASSLGTGGTGELFFGEGSRLTVL.

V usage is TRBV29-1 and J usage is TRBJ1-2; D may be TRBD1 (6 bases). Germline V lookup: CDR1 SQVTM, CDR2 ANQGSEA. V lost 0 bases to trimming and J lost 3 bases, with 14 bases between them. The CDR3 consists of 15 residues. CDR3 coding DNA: TGCAGCGTTGAAGACGGTCCCCCAGGGGACTATGGCTACACCTTC. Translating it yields CSVEDGPPGDYGYTF.

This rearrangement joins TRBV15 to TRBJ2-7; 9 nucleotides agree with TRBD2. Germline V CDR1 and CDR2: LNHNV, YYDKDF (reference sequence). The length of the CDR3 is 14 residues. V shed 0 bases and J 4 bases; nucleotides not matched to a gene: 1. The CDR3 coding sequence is TGTGCCACCAGCAGAGATCTAGCGGGGTACGAGCAGTACGTC. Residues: CATSRDLAGYEQYV.

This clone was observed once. CDR3 in amino acids: CAIKPWEGIAGGYTF. The CDR3 DNA sequence: TGTGCCATCAAACCTTGGGAGGGGATAGCTGGAGGCTACACCTTC. The gene calls are TRBV10-3 and TRBJ1-2; the D gene is possibly TRBD1 (5 bases). The V end was cut by 7 bases, the J end by 8 bases, with 23 bases between. The CDR3 is 15 residues long. Germline CDR1 and CDR2: ENHRY and SYGVKD.

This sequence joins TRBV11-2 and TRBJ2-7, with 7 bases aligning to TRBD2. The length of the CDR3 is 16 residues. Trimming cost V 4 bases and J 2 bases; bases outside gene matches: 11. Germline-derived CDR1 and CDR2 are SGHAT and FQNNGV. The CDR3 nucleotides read TGTGCCAGCAGCTCATTGGGGACTACCCGAACCTACGAGCAGTACGTC. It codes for CASSSLGTTRTYEQYV.